This T cell receptor (beta chain) was retrieved from a study of OX40 agonist ivuxolimab in advanced cancers. Study-wide background: Ivuxolimab, an antibody that agonizes OX40 (CD134), was administered to the patients. The study reported partial responses in three patients: one hepatocellular carcinoma, two cutaneous melanoma. Findings and limits, study-wide: CD8+ T cells averaged more expanded clones than CD4+.

The data were produced by immunoSEQ multiplex PCR, yet TCRdb's version contains in-frame clones alone and is incomplete. The table has approximately 70,000 clones, over 85% seen once. The CDR3 loop spans 13 amino acids. The V gene lost 2 bases and the J gene lost 3 bases, with 9 bases spanning the gap. The germline gives CDR1 SGHDT, CDR2 YYEEEE. For this clone: Its antigen remains unidentified.

This rearrangement joins TRBV5-6 to TRBJ2-7, with D perhaps matching TRBD2 (5 bases). The specimen comprised CD4+ or CD8+ T cells sorted from blood, sampled in a trial of the OX40 agonist ivuxolimab. This receptor was identified in an adult with an advanced solid tumor such as melanoma, head and neck, liver or kidney cancer. For the CDR3, the DNA is TGTGCCAGCAGCTTAGCGGTCCTCTACGAGCAGTACTTC. It yields the protein CASSLAVLYEQYF.